The clone carrying this T cell receptor beta chain was counted between two and nine times. Its antigen is undetermined. Amplified TCR beta CDR3 regions derived from RNA transcripts. An initial round of RT-PCR targeting the TCR CDR3 relied on the HTBI primer set. TCRdb re-called the multiplex PCR reads with MiXCR, one entry per CDR3 protein. The sample holds about 500,000 distinct CDR3 sequences, about 16% seen once. The J segment lost 2 bases and the V segment lost 2 bases, leaving 3 bases of the junction unmatched. The V gene's germline CDR1 is SGDLS and CDR2 YYNGEE. This CDR3 has 15 residues. These data belong to a study of T cells in Graves' hyperthyroidism and ophthalmopathy. Study-wide points: Most thyroid clonotypes with frequency above 0.001 were detected in blood.

The study based diagnoses on clinical symptoms, serum thyroxine and TRAb, thyroid ultrasound and orbital computed tomography. PBMCs stemmed from about 9.5 ml fresh peripheral blood. V gene TRBV9 combines with J gene TRBJ2-5; 10 nucleotides agree with TRBD2. The TCR sequence derives from a woman aged 25-40 years with Graves' ophthalmopathy. The specimen sequenced was blood. In DNA form, the CDR3 reads TGTGCCAGCAGCGTCTTAGCGGGAGGTCAAGAGACCCAGTACTTC. Encoded protein: CASSVLAGGQETQYF.